This T cell receptor (beta chain) was captured by sequencing in a study of cytomegalovirus exposure and HLA in healthy donors. Study-level information: Genetic ancestry analysis placed around four fifths of the approximately 390 donors that were genotyped in the Caucasian-associated cluster.

PCR amplification relied on 60 Vbeta primers (plus 13 Jbeta primers). The assay was immunoSEQ multiplex PCR, and TCRdb's table has in-frame clones only and misses some. The repertoire holds 95,000 to 150,000 clones, around 70% seen once, with roughly 8.2% in the top ten. For this clone: Its specificity is unknown.

Germline V gene data show CDR1 as SEHNR and CDR2 as FQNEAQ (reference sequence). Trimming took off 2 bases at V and 4 bases at J, with 8 bases between the two ends. The length of the CDR3 is 13 residues. Study results and caveats: Clonal expansion, a later analysis showed, was greater in HLA-associated TCR beta chains than in equally common others. According to a later analysis, most TCR beta chains associated with CMV appeared HLA-restricted.

Sequencing was performed on PBMCs. V gene TRBV7-9 combines with J gene TRBJ1-1; no clear D. The clonotype originates from a woman between 40 and 55 years old in good health and CMV-seropositive. CDR3 nucleotides: TGTGCCAGCAGCTTAAGCTCTCCCACTGAAGCTTTCTTT. Protein: CASSLSSPTEAFF.